This TCR beta chain was profiled in a study of human T cells and chemical hapten exposure. Study outcomes and limitations: Counts of TCRs expanded at PT1 correlated positively with patch test score.

Time point given: patch test 2, 6 weeks after DPC sensitization. Described treatment: therapeutic diphenylcyclopropenone sensitization with weekly scalp DPC. Germline CDR1 is ENHRY and CDR2 is SYGVKD. V lost 3 bases, J lost 2 bases, and 10 bases lay in between. The CDR3 has 14 residues. This clonotype occurred many times. The antigen is not known. TCRdb itself ran the RACE reads through MiXCR, one entry per CDR3 protein. This table has under 450,000 distinct CDR3 sequences, just under 6.5% appearing once. The V gene is TRBV10-3, the J gene TRBJ1-1, with D unclear. This specimen consisted of whole blood, obtained in connection with sensitization to the hapten diphenylcyclopropenone (DPC). The sequence came from a woman aged 18-29 years with alopecia areata. Some clones in this sample may be carry-over from other donors' samples. The DNA for the CDR3 is TGTGCCATCAGTGACGGCAGAGTAAACACTGAAGCTTTCTTT. It codes for CAISDGRVNTEAFF.